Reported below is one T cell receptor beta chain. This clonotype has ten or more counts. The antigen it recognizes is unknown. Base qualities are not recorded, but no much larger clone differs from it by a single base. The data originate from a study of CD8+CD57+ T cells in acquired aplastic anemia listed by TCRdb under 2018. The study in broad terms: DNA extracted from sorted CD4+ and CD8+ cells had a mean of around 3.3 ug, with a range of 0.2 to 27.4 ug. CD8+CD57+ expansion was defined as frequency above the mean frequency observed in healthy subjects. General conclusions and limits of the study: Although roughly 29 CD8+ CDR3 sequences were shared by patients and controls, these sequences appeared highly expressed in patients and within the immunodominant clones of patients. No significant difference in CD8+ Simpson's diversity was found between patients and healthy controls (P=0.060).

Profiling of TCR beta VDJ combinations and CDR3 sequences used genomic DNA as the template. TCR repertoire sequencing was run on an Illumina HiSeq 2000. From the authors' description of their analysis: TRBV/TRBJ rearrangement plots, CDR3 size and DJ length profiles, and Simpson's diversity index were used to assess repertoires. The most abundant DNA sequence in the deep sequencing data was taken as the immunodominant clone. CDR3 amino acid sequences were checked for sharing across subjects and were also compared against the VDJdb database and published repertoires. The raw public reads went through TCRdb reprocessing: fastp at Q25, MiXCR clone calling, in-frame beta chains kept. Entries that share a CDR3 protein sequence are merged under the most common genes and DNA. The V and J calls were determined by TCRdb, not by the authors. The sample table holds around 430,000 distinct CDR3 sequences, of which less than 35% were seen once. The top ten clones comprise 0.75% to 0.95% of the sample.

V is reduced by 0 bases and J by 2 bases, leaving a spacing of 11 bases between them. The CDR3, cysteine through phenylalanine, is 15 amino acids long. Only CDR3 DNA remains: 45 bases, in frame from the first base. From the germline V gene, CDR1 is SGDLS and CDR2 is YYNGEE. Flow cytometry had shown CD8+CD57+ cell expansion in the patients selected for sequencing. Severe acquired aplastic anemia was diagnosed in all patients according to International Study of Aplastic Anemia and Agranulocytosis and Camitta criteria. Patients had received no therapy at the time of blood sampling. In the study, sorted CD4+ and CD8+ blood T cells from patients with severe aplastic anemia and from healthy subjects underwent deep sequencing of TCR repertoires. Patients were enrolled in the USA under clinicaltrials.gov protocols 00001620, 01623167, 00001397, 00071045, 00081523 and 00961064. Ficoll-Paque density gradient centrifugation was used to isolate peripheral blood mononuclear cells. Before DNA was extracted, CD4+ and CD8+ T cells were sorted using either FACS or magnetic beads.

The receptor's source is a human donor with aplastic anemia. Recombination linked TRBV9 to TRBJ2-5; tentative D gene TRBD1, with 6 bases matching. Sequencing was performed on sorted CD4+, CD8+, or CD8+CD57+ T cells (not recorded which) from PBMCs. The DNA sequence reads TGTGCCAGCAGCGTAGGAGGGACAACACAAGAGACCCAGTACTTC. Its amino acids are CASSVGGTTQETQYF.